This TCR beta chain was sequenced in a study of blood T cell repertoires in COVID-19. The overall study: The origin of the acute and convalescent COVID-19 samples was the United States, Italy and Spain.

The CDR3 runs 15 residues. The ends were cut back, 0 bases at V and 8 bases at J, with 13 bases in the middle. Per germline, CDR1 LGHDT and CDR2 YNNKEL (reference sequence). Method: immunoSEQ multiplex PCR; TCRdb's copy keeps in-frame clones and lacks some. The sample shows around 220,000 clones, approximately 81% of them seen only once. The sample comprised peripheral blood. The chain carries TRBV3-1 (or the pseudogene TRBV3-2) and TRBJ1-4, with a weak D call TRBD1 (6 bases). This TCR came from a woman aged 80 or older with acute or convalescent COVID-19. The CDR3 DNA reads TGTGCCAGCAGCCAAGATGGGGGCGGAGGAGAAAAACTGTTTTTT. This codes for CASSQDGGGGEKLFF.